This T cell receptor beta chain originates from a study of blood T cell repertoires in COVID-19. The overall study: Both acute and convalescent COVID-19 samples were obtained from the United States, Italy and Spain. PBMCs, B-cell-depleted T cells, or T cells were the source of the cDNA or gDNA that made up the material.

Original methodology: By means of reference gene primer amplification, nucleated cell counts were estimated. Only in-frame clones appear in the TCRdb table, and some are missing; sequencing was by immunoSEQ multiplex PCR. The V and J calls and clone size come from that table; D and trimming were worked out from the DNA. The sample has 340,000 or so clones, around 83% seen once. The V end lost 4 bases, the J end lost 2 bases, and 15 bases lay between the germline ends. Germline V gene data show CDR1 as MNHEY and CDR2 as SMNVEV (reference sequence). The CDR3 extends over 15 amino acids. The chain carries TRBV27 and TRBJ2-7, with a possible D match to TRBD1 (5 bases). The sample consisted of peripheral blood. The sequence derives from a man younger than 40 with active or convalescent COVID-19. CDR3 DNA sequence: TGTGCCAGCAGTTCCTTAGGGGCCGGTCCCTACGAGCAGTACTTC. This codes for CASSSLGAGPYEQYF.